This T cell receptor beta chain comes out of a study of shared clonotypes between healthy human individuals. Study outcomes and limitations: Shared clonotypes: about 4.6% naive CD4, roughly 3.5% naive CD8, about 2.5% memory CD4, under 0.45% memory CD8.

Worth noting for this clone: Antigen specificity is unknown.

The repertoire was sequenced with immunoSEQ multiplex PCR; TCRdb's copy has only in-frame clones and lacks some. Of roughly 2 million clones in the sample, 90% to 95% are singletons; the top ten hold roughly 0.13%. Trimming cost V 8 bases and J 6 bases, with 17 bases left between them. Per the germline V gene, CDR1 is ENHRY and CDR2 is SYGVKD. The CDR3 length is 14 residues. The sequenced sample consisted of naive CD4+ T cells sorted from blood. Sample subset: CD45RA+ positively selected. J is TRBJ2-1 and V is TRBV10-3; possibly TRBD1 for D (6 bases). This receptor was taken from a man aged 18 to 29 in good health. The DNA for the CDR3 is TGTGCCATCGGGCCTAGCTCAGGGGTCAATGAGCAGTTCTTC. Its translation: CAIGPSSGVNEQFF.